This T cell receptor (beta chain) stems from a study of blood T cell repertoires in COVID-19. Study-wide context: Some COVID-19 samples were acute and others convalescent; all came from the United States, Italy and Spain. From T cells, B-cell-depleted T cells, or PBMCs came the material, which was cDNA or gDNA.

The CDR3 contains 15 residues. V shed 5 bases and J shed 7 bases, with 20 bases lying between them. Germline values: CDR1 SGHTA, CDR2 FQGNSA. Profiled with immunoSEQ multiplex PCR; TCRdb holds only in-frame clones, not every one. The data hold about 140,000 clones, with around 82% observed a single time. The TCR sequence derives from a human donor in a cohort sampled during active COVID-19. The sequenced material came from peripheral blood. The chain employs TRBV7-2 and TRBJ1-1, with a tentative D call TRBD1 (5 bases). CDR3 DNA: TGTGCCAGCAGCACCCGGGGGGGGATACTAATTGAAGCTTTCTTT. Its translation: CASSTRGGILIEAFF.